A single T cell receptor beta chain is shown here with its context. Its matching antigen is unknown. V shed 3 bases and J shed 10 bases, with 15 bases lying between them. The CDR3 totals 13 residues. The germline gives CDR1 SNHLY, CDR2 FYNNEI. TCRdb re-called the RT-PCR reads with MiXCR, one entry per CDR3 protein. The data contain roughly 700,000 distinct CDR3 sequences, around 14% of them seen just once; the ten biggest clones take up less than 9%. These data belong to a study of response to subunit inactivated influenza vaccine. Study-level points and caveats: The authors suggested that every seasonal influenza vaccination recruits few new T cells.

The material sequenced was PBMCs from blood, taken less than 15 days before vaccination. This clonotype originated in a man between 50 and 59 years old who received an inactivated influenza vaccine. The chain joins TRBV2 to TRBJ1-1; possibly TRBD1 for D (5 bases). CDR3 amino acids: CASSDGRATRAFF. The CDR3 nucleotides read TGTGCCAGCAGTGATGGCAGGGCTACTCGAGCTTTCTTT. Combining the CDR3 with reference TRBV2 and TRBJ1-1 gives the whole variable domain EPEVTQTPSHQVTQMGQEVILRCVPISNHLYFYWYRQILGQKVEFLVSFYNNEISEKSEIFDDQFSVERPDGSNFTLKIRSTKLEDSAMYFCASSDGRATRAFFGQGTRLTVV.